These 20 T cell receptor beta chains share one sample of origin, sequenced in a study of blood T cell repertoires in COVID-19 (TCRdb year 2020). The library came from the immunoSEQ multiplex PCR assay. TCRdb obtained this table from immuneACCESS and retained in-frame rearrangements with V and J assigned. These tables miss some clones; where compared with another copy, unresolved V genes account for less than half of the shortfall, and the remainder is unexplained. This sample has about 120,000 clones in its table, and approximately 81% of those were observed once. Jointly, the top ten make up less than 6.5% of the sample. The sequenced sample consisted of peripheral blood. The receptors derive from a man between 60 and 70 years old with acute or convalescent COVID-19.

This sequence joins TRBV6-5 and TRBJ2-1; D might be TRBD2 (6 bases). The V end lost 2 bases, the J end lost 3 bases, and 14 bases lay between the germline ends. The CDR3 is 16 residues long. Germline values: CDR1 MNHEY, CDR2 SVGAGI. CDR3 nucleotide sequence: TGTGCCAGCAGTTACGAGGGTGCGGGAAGCTACAATGAGCAGTTCTTC. Residues: CASSYEGAGSYNEQFF.

The gene calls are TRBV2 and TRBJ2-7, with D maybe TRBD1 (6 bases). The CDR3 is made up of 20 amino acids. Trimming stripped 2 bases from V and 0 bases from J, with 26 bases between. Per the germline V gene, CDR1 is SNHLY and CDR2 is FYNNEI. The CDR3 spells CASSESHLGQAGASSYEQYF. In nucleotides, the CDR3 is TGTGCCAGCAGTGAAAGTCATTTGGGACAAGCAGGCGCCAGCTCCTACGAGCAGTACTTC.

The chain carries TRBV18 and TRBJ1-2; D remains ambiguous. Germline V lookup: CDR1 KGHSH, CDR2 LQKENI. The CDR3 extends over 14 amino acids. Trimming pared 5 bases from V and 8 bases from J, leaving 18 bases between. The CDR3 region is CASSSPVGPGGYTF. In DNA form, the CDR3 reads TGTGCCAGCTCATCCCCCGTCGGCCCCGGGGGCTACACCTTC.

V and J are TRBV2 and TRBJ1-1, with a tentative D call TRBD1 (6 bases). V was pared by 8 bases and J by 0 bases, with 22 bases between. The CDR3 length is 17 residues. Germline assignment: CDR1 SNHLY and CDR2 FYNNEI. CDR3 amino acids: CASRTRYRVGMNTEAFF. DNA of the CDR3: TGTGCCAGCCGCACTAGGTACAGGGTAGGCATGAACACTGAAGCTTTCTTT.

The chain is built from TRBV30 and TRBJ1-2, with a possible D match to TRBD1 (6 bases). V lost 3 bases and J 1 base, leaving 15 bases between the germline ends. CDR1 GTSNPN and CDR2 SVGIG come from the germline V gene (reference sequence). The CDR3 is 15 residues long. The CDR3 protein is CAWRALDRNNYGYTF. Here the CDR3 DNA reads TGTGCCTGGAGGGCCCTTGACAGGAATAACTATGGCTACACCTTC.

The chain links TRBV24-1 to TRBJ1-5; maybe TRBD1 (5 bases). V gave up 2 bases and J gave up 2 bases, with 6 bases separating them. Germline V gene lookup returns CDR1 KGHDR and CDR2 SFDVKD. CDR3 length: 14 amino acids. CDR3 protein: CATSDWGGNQPQHF. DNA for the CDR3: TGTGCCACCAGTGATTGGGGGGGCAATCAGCCCCAGCATTTT.

The genes are TRBV7-2 and TRBJ2-2, with 7 bases lining up with TRBD2. V was clipped by 5 bases and J by 4 bases; unmatched bases: 7. The germline V gene encodes CDR1 SGHTA and CDR2 FQGNSA. The CDR3 runs to 15 residues. CDR3: CASSNGLVLTGELFF. CDR3 nucleotides: TGTGCCAGCAGCAACGGACTAGTTCTCACCGGGGAGCTGTTTTTT. Full variable domain (remainder filled in from reference TRBV7-2 and TRBJ2-2): GAGVSQSPSNKVTEKGKDVELRCDPISGHTALYWYRQSLGQGLEFLIYFQGNSAPDKSGLPSDRFSAERTGGSVSTLTIQRTQQEDSAVYLCASSNGLVLTGELFFGEGSRLTVL.

This rearrangement joins TRBV18 to TRBJ1-2; D is perhaps TRBD1 (6 bases). The germline V gene has CDR1 KGHSH and CDR2 LQKENI. The CDR3 contains 16 residues. Trimming removed 4 bases from V and 2 bases from J, with 17 bases in between. The CDR3 DNA follows: TGTGCCAGCTCACAAAGCGAACGACAGGCCAACTATGGCTACACCTTC. As protein: CASSQSERQANYGYTF. Variable domain in full (rest from reference TRBV18 and TRBJ1-2): NAGVMQNPRHLVRRRGQEARLRCSPMKGHSHVYWYRQLPEEGLKFMVYLQKENIIDESGMPKERFSAEFPKEGPSILRIQQVVRGDSAAYFCASSQSERQANYGYTFGSGTRLTVV.

This sequence joins TRBV10-1 and TRBJ2-7; the D gene is possibly TRBD1 (5 bases). Germline CDR1 reads WNHNN; CDR2 reads SYGVQD (reference sequence). CDR3 length: 14 amino acids. Deletions cut 1 base from V and 7 bases from J, with 14 bases between. CDR3: CASSELAVAGEQYF. CDR3 coding DNA: TGCGCCAGCAGTGAGTTGGCAGTAGCAGGGGAGCAGTACTTC.

This clone was seen once. This chain joins TRBV14 and TRBJ1-2; D is unclear. Trimming removed 0 bases at V and 4 bases at J, with 6 bases between. This CDR3 contains 13 residues. CDR1 is SGHDN and CDR2 is FVKESK in the germline V gene. The CDR3 is CASSQDRSYGYTF. The CDR3 region has the DNA TGTGCCAGCAGCCAAGATCGGTCCTATGGCTACACCTTC.

V gene TRBV30 combines with J gene TRBJ1-1; the match to TRBD1 covers 7 bases. V lost 4 bases, J lost 3 bases, and 8 bases stayed unmatched. CDR1 and CDR2 from the germline V gene are GTSNPN and SVGIG (reference sequence). CDR3 length: 14 residues. As DNA, the CDR3 is TGTGCCTGGATGACAGGCAGGGGGGACACTGAAGCTTTCTTT. This sequence encodes CAWMTGRGDTEAFF.

This sequence joins TRBV5-3 and TRBJ1-3, with D tentatively TRBD1 (6 bases). TRBV5-3 is an ORF, and what it does is uncertain. The CDR3 spans 16 residues. The V and J ends lost 4 bases and 0 bases respectively, with 14 bases between them. The chain's CDR3 is CARSLKLGASGNTIYF. The CDR3 DNA reads as TGTGCCAGAAGCCTTAAACTGGGGGCCTCTGGAAACACCATATATTTT.

This chain connects TRBV19 to TRBJ2-7; 7 positions agree with TRBD2. Germline CDR1 reads LNHDA; CDR2 reads SQIVND (reference sequence). V shed 6 bases and J 6 bases; nucleotides not matched to a gene: 17. This CDR3 is 16 amino acids long. CDR3 bases: TGTGCCAGTAGATCGGGGTCTGTCGCGGGAGCTCGCGAGCAGTACTTC. It is translated as CASRSGSVAGAREQYF.

The chain is built from TRBV6-5 and TRBJ1-1, with D possibly matching TRBD1 (5 bases). Trimming shortened V by 5 bases and J by 0 bases, and 13 bases separated the two germline ends. CDR3 size: 15 residues. From germline, CDR1 is MNHEY and CDR2 SVGAGI. The CDR3 coding sequence is TGTGCCAGCAGTCGTACCGACAGAATGAACACTGAAGCTTTCTTT. The encoded protein is CASSRTDRMNTEAFF.

The chain employs TRBV11-2 and TRBJ2-3, with D maybe TRBD2 (6 bases). The CDR3 runs to 18 residues. Trimming pared 4 bases from V and 0 bases from J, leaving 20 bases between. Germline loops: CDR1 SGHAT, CDR2 FQNNGV. The CDR3 loop reads CASSSNAWRGGSTDTQYF. The DNA for the CDR3 is TGTGCCAGCAGCTCGAATGCTTGGCGGGGTGGAAGCACAGATACGCAGTATTTT. Complete variable domain (other parts from reference TRBV11-2 and TRBJ2-3): EAGVAQSPRYKIIEKRQSVAFWCNPISGHATLYWYQQILGQGPKLLIQFQNNGVVDDSQLPKDRFSAERLKGVDSTLKIQPAKLEDSAVYLCASSSNAWRGGSTDTQYFGPGTRLTVL.

The J gene is TRBJ1-4, the V gene TRBV30; TRBD1 might be the D (5 bases). The CDR3 sequence is 13 residues long. Per the germline V gene, CDR1 is GTSNPN and CDR2 is SVGIG (reference sequence). Trimming shortened V by 8 bases and J by 10 bases, and 20 bases separated the two germline ends. CDR3 loop: CARGSGTLGKLFF. The CDR3 DNA reads as TGTGCCCGAGGGAGCGGGACCCTTGGAAAACTGTTTTTT.

This clone showed up just a few times. The V and J genes are TRBV6-5 and TRBJ2-2, with 8 bases identical to TRBD1. The CDR3 loop spans 13 amino acids. Germline CDR1 MNHEY, CDR2 SVGAGI. V shed 10 bases and J 4 bases; nucleotides not matched to a gene: 5. The CDR3 sequence is CANGQGITGELFF. The DNA for the CDR3 is TGTGCCAACGGACAGGGCATCACCGGGGAGCTGTTTTTT.

The chain combines TRBV3-1 (or the pseudogene TRBV3-2) with TRBJ1-1; D ambiguous. Germline values: CDR1 LGHDT, CDR2 YNNKEL (reference sequence). Trimming left V 4 bases short and J 4 bases short, with 16 bases between. The CDR3 loop spans 15 amino acids. CDR3 nucleotide sequence: TGTGCCAGCAGCCTACTGACGCTTTCGGGCACTGAAGCTTTCTTT. Encoded protein: CASSLLTLSGTEAFF.

This chain links TRBV9 with TRBJ1-4, with D perhaps TRBD1 (6 bases). Trimming stripped 3 bases from V and 3 bases from J, with 15 bases between. The CDR3 consists of 16 residues. Germline-derived CDR1 and CDR2 are SGDLS and YYNGEE. CDR3 in DNA: TGTGCCAGCAGCGCCCTTATGGGGGCGGCTAATGAAAAACTGTTTTTT. Amino acid sequence: CASSALMGAANEKLFF.

The chain is built from TRBV3-1 (or the pseudogene TRBV3-2) and TRBJ2-1; the match to TRBD1 covers 8 bases. After removal of 4 bases from V and 6 bases from J, the junction contained 8 bases not matched to a gene. Germline V lookup: CDR1 LGHDT, CDR2 YNNKEL (reference sequence). CDR3 length equals 15 residues. The DNA for the CDR3 is TGTGCCAGCAGCCTTGGTTACAGGGGGATCAATGAGCAGTTCTTC. It codes for CASSLGYRGINEQFF.